This TCR beta chain was recorded in a study of blood T cell repertoires in COVID-19 (dated by TCRdb to about 2020). For the wider study: Samples covering the acute and convalescent phases of COVID-19 were provided by collaborators in the United States, Italy and Spain. The prospective study material was composed of cDNA or gDNA derived from T cells, B-cell-depleted T cells, or PBMCs. The dataset comprised deeply sampled blood TCRbeta repertoires from subjects exposed to, actively infected with, or recovered from COVID-19. The repertoires were released in a freely available public database intended as a resource for research on the immune response to SARS-CoV-2. Samples were obtained from the ongoing ImmuneRACE study (first 160 participants) and from some 1,200 subjects provided by 6 global collaborators. The sample metadata nearly always contained a de-identified subject ID, COVID-19 status, age in years and sex. Where available, HLA class I and class II types were taken from metadata supplied by the sample provider and were not determined by assay-based typing.

On this clone itself: Its cognate antigen has yet to be identified. There are no base qualities to consult, and no much larger clone falls within one base.

On the study overall, not on this receptor specifically: The amount of clinical and demographic metadata varied by source and participant and was provided uncurated.

The collaborating institutions used their own protocols to collect whole blood in K2EDTA tubes. Collaborator samples were shipped for TCRbeta analysis as frozen whole blood, isolated PBMCs, or DNA extracted from either sample type. CDR1 is given as KGHDR and CDR2 as SFDVKD, both from the germline V gene. V is trimmed back by 4 bases and J by 5 bases, and the junction contains 6 bases that no gene match accounts for. Reading from cysteine to phenylalanine, the CDR3 counts 15 amino acids. Only the CDR3 region is kept as DNA, spanning 45 bases read in frame from base 1. The immunoSEQ Assay, a bias-controlled multiplex PCR, was used to amplify TCRbeta CDR3 regions from genomic DNA. From the authors' description of their analysis: The number of nucleated cells in each sample was estimated by amplification of reference gene primers within the assay. Sequence reads were collapsed and filtered to measure the absolute abundance of every unique TCRbeta CDR3 rearrangement. For each sample, productive Simpson clonality was calculated as the square root of Simpson's diversity index across productive rearrangements. TCRdb holds this immuneACCESS table with in-frame rearrangements only. Some clones are missing; in checked studies, unresolved V genes explain under half, and the rest has no known cause. The V and J calls and clone size are taken from that table; D and trimming were inferred from the DNA. The sample table lists about 25,000 clones, approximately 86% of them with a count of one. The top ten constitute less than 5.5% of the sample.

This receptor was obtained from a man in his forties or fifties with active COVID-19. Recombination connected TRBV24-1 to TRBJ2-7; TRBD1 lines up with 11 middle nucleotides. Sequencing was carried out using peripheral blood. The CDR3 protein sequence reads: CATSEAGQGANEQYF. The DNA sequence is TGTGCCACCAGTGAAGCCGGACAGGGGGCAAACGAGCAGTACTTC.